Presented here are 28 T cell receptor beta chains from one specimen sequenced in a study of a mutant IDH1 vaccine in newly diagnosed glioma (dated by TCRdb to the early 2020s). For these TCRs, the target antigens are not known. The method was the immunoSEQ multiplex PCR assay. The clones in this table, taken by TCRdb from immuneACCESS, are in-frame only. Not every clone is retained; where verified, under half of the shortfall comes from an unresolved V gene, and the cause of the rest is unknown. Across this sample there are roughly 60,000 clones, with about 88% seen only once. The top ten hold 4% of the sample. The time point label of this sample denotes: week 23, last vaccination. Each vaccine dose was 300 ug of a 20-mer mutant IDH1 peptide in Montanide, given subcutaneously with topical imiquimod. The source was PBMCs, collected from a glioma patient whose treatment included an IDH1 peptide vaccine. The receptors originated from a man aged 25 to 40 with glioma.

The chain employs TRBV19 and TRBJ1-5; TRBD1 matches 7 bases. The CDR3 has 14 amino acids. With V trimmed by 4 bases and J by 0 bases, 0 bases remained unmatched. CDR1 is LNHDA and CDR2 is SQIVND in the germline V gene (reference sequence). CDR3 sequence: CASSRQGSNQPQHF. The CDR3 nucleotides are TGTGCCAGTAGTAGACAGGGTAGCAATCAGCCCCAGCATTTT.

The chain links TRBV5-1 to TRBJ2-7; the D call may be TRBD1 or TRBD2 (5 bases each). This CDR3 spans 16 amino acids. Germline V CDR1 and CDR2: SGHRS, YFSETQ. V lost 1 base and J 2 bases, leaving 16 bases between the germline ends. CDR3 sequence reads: CASSLLQERGTYEQYF. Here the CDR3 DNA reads TGCGCCAGCAGCTTGCTACAGGAGAGGGGCACCTACGAGCAGTACTTC.

CDR3 sequence (DNA): TGTGCCAGCAGTTGGGGTTGGAGGTCGGCAATAGCCAAAAACATTCAGTACTTC. Its protein product is CASSWGWRSAIAKNIQYF. This rearrangement joins TRBV27 to TRBJ2-4, with D possibly being TRBD2 (5 bases). Germline lookup yields CDR1 MNHEY and CDR2 SMNVEV (reference sequence). This CDR3 contains 18 residues. Trimming shortened V by 4 bases and J by 0 bases, and 19 bases separated the two germline ends.

This CDR3 reads CASSPRDTSYEQYF. Written as DNA, the CDR3 is TGTGCCAGCAGTCCCCGGGACACCTCCTACGAGCAGTACTTC. This sequence joins TRBV6-5 and TRBJ2-7; a possible D gene is TRBD1 (6 bases). Germline V gene sequence: CDR1 MNHEY, CDR2 SVGAGI. With 5 bases removed from V and 0 bases from J, the gap between germline ends came to 11 bases. CDR3 length: 14 amino acids.

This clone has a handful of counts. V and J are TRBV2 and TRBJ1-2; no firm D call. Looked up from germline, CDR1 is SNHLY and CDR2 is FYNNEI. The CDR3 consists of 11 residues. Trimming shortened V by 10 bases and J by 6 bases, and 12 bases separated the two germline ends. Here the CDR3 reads CATGRKNGYTF. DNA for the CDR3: TGTGCCACCGGGCGGAAGAATGGCTACACCTTC.

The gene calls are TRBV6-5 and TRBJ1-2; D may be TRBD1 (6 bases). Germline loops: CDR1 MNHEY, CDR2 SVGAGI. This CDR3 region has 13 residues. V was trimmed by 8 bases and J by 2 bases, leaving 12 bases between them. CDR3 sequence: CASSSTGNYGYTF. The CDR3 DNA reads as TGTGCCAGCTCTTCGACAGGAAACTATGGCTACACCTTC.

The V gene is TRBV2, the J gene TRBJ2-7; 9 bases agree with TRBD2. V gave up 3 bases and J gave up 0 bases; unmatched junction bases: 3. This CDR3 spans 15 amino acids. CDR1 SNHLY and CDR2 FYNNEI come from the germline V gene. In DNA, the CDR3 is TGTGCCAGCAGTGATGAAGCGGGAGGCTCCTACGAGCAGTACTTC. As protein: CASSDEAGGSYEQYF. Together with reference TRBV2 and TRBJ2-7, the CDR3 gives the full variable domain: EPEVTQTPSHQVTQMGQEVILRCVPISNHLYFYWYRQILGQKVEFLVSFYNNEISEKSEIFDDQFSVERPDGSNFTLKIRSTKLEDSAMYFCASSDEAGGSYEQYFGPGTRLTVT.

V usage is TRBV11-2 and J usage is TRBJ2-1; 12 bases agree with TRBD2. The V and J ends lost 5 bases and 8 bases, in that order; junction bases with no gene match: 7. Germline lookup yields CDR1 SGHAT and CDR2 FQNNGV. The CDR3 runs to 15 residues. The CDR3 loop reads CASSPSGGAKDEQFF. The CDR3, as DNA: TGTGCCAGCAGCCCTAGCGGGGGGGCTAAGGATGAGCAGTTCTTC.

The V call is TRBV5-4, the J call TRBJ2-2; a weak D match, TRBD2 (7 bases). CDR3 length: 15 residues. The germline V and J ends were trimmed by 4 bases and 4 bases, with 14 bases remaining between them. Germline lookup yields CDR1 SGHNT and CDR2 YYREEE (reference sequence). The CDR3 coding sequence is TGTGCCAGCAGCCCACCCCGGGGGGCCACCGGGGAGCTGTTTTTT. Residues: CASSPPRGATGELFF.

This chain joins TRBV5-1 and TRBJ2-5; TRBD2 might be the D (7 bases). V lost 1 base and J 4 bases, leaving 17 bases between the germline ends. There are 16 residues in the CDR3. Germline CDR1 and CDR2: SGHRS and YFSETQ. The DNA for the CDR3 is TGCGCCAGCAGCTTGATCTTCGAGGGGGGGCCAGAGACCCAGTACTTC. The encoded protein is CASSLIFEGGPETQYF.

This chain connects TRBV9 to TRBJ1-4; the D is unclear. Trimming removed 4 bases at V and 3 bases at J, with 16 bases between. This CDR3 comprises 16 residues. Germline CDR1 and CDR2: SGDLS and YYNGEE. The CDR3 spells CASSTSSHSANEKLFF. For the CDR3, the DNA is TGTGCCAGCAGCACCAGTTCACACAGCGCTAATGAAAAACTGTTTTTT.

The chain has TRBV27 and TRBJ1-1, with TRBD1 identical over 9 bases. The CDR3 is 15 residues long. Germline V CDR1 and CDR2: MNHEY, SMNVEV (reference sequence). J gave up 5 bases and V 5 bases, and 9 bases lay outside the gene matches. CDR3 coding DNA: TGTGCCAGCAGTGACCCGGGACAGGGTATGACTGAAGCTTTCTTT. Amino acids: CASSDPGQGMTEAFF.

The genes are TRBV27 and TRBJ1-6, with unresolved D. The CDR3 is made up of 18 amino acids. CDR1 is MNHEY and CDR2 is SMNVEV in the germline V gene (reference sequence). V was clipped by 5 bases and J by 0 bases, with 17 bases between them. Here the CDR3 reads CASSPLGPEGSYNSPLHF. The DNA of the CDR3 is TGTGCCAGCAGTCCGCTAGGACCCGAGGGCTCCTATAATTCACCCCTCCACTTT.

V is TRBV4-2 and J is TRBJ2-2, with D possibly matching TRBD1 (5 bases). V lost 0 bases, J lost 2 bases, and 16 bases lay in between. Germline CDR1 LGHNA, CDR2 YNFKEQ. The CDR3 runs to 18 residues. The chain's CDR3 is CASSQDGAVGPNTGELFF. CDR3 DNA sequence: TGTGCCAGCAGCCAAGATGGGGCGGTGGGGCCTAACACCGGGGAGCTGTTTTTT.

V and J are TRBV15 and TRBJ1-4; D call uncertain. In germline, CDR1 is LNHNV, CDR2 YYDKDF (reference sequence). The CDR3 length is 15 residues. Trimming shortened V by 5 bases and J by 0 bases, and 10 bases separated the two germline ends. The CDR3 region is CATSPRPATNEKLFF. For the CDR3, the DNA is TGTGCCACCAGCCCCCGGCCCGCAACTAATGAAAAACTGTTTTTT.

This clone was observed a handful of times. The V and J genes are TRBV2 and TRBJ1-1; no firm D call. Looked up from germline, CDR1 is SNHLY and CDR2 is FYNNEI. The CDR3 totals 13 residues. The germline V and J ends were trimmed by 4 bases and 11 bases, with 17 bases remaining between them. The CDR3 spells CASSATTQGKAFF. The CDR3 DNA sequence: TGTGCCAGCAGTGCGACAACTCAAGGCAAGGCTTTCTTT.

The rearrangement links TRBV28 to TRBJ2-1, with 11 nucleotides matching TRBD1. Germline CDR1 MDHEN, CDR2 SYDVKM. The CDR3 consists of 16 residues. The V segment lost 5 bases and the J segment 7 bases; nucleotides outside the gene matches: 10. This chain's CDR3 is CASSLYGTGGSNEQFF. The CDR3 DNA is TGTGCCAGCAGTCTTTATGGGACAGGGGGAAGTAATGAGCAGTTCTTC.

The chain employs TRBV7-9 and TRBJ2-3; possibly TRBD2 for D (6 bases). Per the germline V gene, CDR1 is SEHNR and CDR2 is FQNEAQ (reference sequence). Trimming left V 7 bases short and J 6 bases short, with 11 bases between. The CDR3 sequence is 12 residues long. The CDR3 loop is CASTPGRDTQYF. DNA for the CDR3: TGTGCCAGCACCCCGGGGAGGGATACGCAGTATTTT.

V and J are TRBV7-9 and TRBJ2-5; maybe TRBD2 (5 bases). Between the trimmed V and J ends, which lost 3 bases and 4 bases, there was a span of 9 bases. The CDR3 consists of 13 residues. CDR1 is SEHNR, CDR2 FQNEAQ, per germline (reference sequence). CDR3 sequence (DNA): TGTGCCAGCAGCTTGGGCAGCGGAGAGACCCAGTACTTC. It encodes CASSLGSGETQYF.

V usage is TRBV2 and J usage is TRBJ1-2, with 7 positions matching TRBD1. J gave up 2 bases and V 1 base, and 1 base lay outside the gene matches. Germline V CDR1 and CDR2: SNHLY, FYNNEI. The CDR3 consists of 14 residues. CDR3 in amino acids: CASSEEGQNYGYTF. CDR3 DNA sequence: TGTGCCAGCAGTGAAGAGGGACAGAACTATGGCTACACCTTC.

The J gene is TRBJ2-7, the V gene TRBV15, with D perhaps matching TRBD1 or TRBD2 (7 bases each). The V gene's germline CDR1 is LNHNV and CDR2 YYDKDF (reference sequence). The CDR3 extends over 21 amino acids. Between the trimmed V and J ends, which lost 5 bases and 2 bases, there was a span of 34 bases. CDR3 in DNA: TGTGCCACCAGCGCCTCCCTCAAATTAGTACGCGGGGGACAGACAACCTACGAGCAGTACTTC. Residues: CATSASLKLVRGGQTTYEQYF.

CDR3 DNA: TGTGCCAGCAGCCAGGACGGGAGCTATGGCTACACCTTC. As protein: CASSQDGSYGYTF. This rearrangement joins TRBV6-4 to TRBJ1-2; D gene uncertain. The CDR3 extends over 13 amino acids. Trimming took off 6 bases at V and 4 bases at J, with 12 bases between the two ends. The V gene's germline CDR1 is MRHNA and CDR2 SNTAGT.

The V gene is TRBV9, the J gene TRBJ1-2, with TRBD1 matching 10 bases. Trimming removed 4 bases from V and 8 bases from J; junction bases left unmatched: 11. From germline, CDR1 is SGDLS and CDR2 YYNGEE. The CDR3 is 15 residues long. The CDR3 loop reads CASSFTPGTGEGYTF. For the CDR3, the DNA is TGTGCCAGCAGCTTCACGCCCGGGACAGGGGAAGGCTACACCTTC.

CDR3 loop: CASSDWSGTHEAFF. The DNA for the CDR3 is TGTGCCAGCAGTGATTGGTCCGGGACACATGAAGCTTTCTTT. The rearrangement uses TRBV6-1 and TRBJ1-1; TRBD1 might be the D (6 bases). CDR3 length: 14 amino acids. V was pared by 3 bases and J by 7 bases, with 15 bases between. From germline, CDR1 is MNHNS and CDR2 SASEGT.

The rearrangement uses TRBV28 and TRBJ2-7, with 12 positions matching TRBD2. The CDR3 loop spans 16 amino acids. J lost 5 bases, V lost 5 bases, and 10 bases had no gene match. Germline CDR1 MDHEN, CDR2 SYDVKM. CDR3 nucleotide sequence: TGTGCCAGCAGTCCTCTGCTAGCGGGGGGGCCCCACGAGCAGTACTTC. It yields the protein CASSPLLAGGPHEQYF.

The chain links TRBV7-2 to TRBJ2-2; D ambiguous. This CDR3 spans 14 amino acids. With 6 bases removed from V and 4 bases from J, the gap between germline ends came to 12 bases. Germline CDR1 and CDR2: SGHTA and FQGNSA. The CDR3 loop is CASRYEHATGELFF. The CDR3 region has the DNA TGTGCCAGCAGGTACGAACACGCCACCGGGGAGCTGTTTTTT. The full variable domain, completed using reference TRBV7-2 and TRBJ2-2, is GAGVSQSPSNKVTEKGKDVELRCDPISGHTALYWYRQSLGQGLEFLIYFQGNSAPDKSGLPSDRFSAERTGGSVSTLTIQRTQQEDSAVYLCASRYEHATGELFFGEGSRLTVL.

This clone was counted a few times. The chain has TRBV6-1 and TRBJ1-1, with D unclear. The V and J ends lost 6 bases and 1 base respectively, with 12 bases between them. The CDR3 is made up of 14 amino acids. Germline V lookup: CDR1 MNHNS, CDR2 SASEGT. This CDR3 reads CASSLWFPNTEAFF. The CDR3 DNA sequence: TGTGCCAGCAGCTTGTGGTTCCCGAACACTGAAGCTTTCTTT.

The CDR3 is CASSLSGTAAYEQYF. Written as DNA, the CDR3 is TGTGCCAGCAGCTTATCCGGGACAGCTGCCTACGAGCAGTACTTC. The chain has TRBV11-2 and TRBJ2-7; 7 nucleotides match TRBD1. The CDR3 is 15 residues long. Germline lookup yields CDR1 SGHAT and CDR2 FQNNGV. The trim removed 2 bases at V and 2 bases at J, leaving 6 bases unmatched. Based on the CDR3 plus reference TRBV11-2 and TRBJ2-7, the full variable domain is EAGVAQSPRYKIIEKRQSVAFWCNPISGHATLYWYQQILGQGPKLLIQFQNNGVVDDSQLPKDRFSAERLKGVDSTLKIQPAKLEDSAVYLCASSLSGTAAYEQYFGPGTRLTVT.